This T cell receptor beta chain originates from a study of PD-1 blockade in classical Hodgkin lymphoma. Regarding the study as a whole: Initiation of nivolumab under 1 year after ASCT led to exclusion of patients. Diversity similar to that of newly diagnosed patients was seen at baseline in complete responders.

As concerns this clone: The antigen remains undetermined. The sample carries other DNA sequences with the same CDR3.

This CDR3 comprises 15 residues. The germline gives CDR1 KGHSH, CDR2 LQKENI. The V and J ends lost 6 bases and 0 bases, in that order; junction bases with no gene match: 3. Relapse after autologous stem cell transplantation occurred in every patient, and brentuximab vedotin exposure varied. Assay used: immunoSEQ multiplex PCR; TCRdb lists only in-frame clones, some missing. Altogether more than 50,000 clones are present, under 95% being singletons, with the ten largest covering 9% to 10%. The chain links TRBV18 to TRBJ2-2; 8 bases align to TRBD1. The TCR was taken from a human donor with classical Hodgkin lymphoma. The material was peripheral blood mononuclear cells (PBMCs), obtained at baseline. The CDR3 DNA reads as TGTGCCAGCTCGCTGGACAGGGCGAACACCGGGGAGCTGTTTTTT. It translates to CASSLDRANTGELFF.